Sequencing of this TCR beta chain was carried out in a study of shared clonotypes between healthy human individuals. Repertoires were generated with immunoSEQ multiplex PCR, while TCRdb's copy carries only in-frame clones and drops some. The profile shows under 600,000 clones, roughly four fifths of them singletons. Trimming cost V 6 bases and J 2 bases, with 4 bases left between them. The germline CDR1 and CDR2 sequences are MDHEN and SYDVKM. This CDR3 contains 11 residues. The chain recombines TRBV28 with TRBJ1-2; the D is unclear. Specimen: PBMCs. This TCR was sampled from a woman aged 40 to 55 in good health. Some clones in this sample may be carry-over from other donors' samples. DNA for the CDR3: TGTGCCAGCAGCGAAAACTATGGCTACACCTTC. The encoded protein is CASSENYGYTF.